This is a list of T cell receptor beta chains from one sample in a study of blood T cells in healthy people across ages. Via MiXCR, TCRdb re-called the 5' RACE reads, giving one row per CDR3 protein. This sample has around 800,000 distinct CDR3 sequences; around 25% occur once, and the top ten carry about 3%. These same records also appear under a second study, on T cells of mothers and their children.

Sequencing was performed on blood. These receptors were obtained from a boy younger than 18 in good health. Both conserved end residues are part of each CDR3.

J,V,CDR3
TRBJ2-5,TRBV5-1,CASSLVTDQETQYF
TRBJ2-7,TRBV29-1,CSAPVGKGAYEQYF
TRBJ1-2,TRBV12-3/TRBV12-4,CASSLQGFSGYTF
TRBJ2-5,TRBV5-1,CASSGGSDTLFPKNETQYF
TRBJ1-4,TRBV5-1,CASSLAGGNEKLFF
TRBJ2-4,TRBV9,CASSVDDSGGVLAKNIQYF
TRBJ2-2,TRBV12-3/TRBV12-4,CASSPRRTTNTGELFF
TRBJ1-5,TRBV29-1,CSVRGGPNQPQHF
TRBJ1-3,TRBV20-1,CSARVSSGNTIYF
TRBJ2-5,TRBV20-1,CSATSRIKRGIKETQYF
TRBJ2-3,TRBV7-9,CASTGATDTQYF
-,TRBV14,CASSRPGTDFEQYF
TRBJ2-1,TRBV7-3,CASSARTGNEQFF
TRBJ2-2,TRBV11-3,CASSQDRDRRELFF
TRBJ1-1,TRBV12-3/TRBV12-4,CASSAQGTMNTEAFF
TRBJ2-7,TRBV20-1,CSARASSTYEQYF
TRBJ1-1,TRBV5-1,CASSGLGTEAFF
TRBJ2-5,TRBV29-1,CSVGDLAGADYQETQYF
TRBJ2-7,TRBV20-1,CSAEGTSGSYEQYF
TRBJ1-6,TRBV6-6,CASRTYLNSPLHF
TRBJ2-3,TRBV7-2,CASRAGYGADTQYF
TRBJ2-1,TRBV20-1,CSAPPRPGNGNEQFF
TRBJ1-6,TRBV25-1,CASSGGQAYNSPLHF
TRBJ2-5,TRBV6-5,CASSGTGGWEETQYF
TRBJ2-5,TRBV6-6,CASSSQGTQETQYF
TRBJ2-5,TRBV6-7,CASSYTSGGRETQYF
TRBJ2-5,TRBV4-1,CASSQDRPKETQYF
TRBJ2-3,TRBV5-1,CASSLAPTGGADTQYF
TRBJ2-3,TRBV7-2,CASSRSPYSTDTQYF
-,TRBV20-1,CSARDGTLREAQYF
TRBJ1-4,TRBV5-1,CASSLETGNVQGNERLFF
TRBJ2-1,TRBV28,CASRFPLAGGLGSYNEQFF
TRBJ2-5,TRBV18,CASSPLAEQETQYF
TRBJ2-1,TRBV6-6,CASRRPGQGINEQFF
TRBJ1-2,TRBV7-9,CASSYDANYGYTF
TRBJ2-5,TRBV3-1,CASSPAGANQETQYF
TRBJ1-3,TRBV10-3,CAVRPGTAGNTIYF
TRBJ1-4,TRBV2,CASSEASTGRGKLFF
-,TRBV2,CATAGTEVGEQFF
-,TRBV12-3/TRBV12-4,CASSLYGQGGETQYF
TRBJ2-4,TRBV30,CAWTPPRVSAKNIQYF
TRBJ2-6,TRBV20-1,CSARDRVLSGANVLTF